Listed below are T cell receptor beta chains from one sample, sequenced in a study of PD-1 blockade in classical Hodgkin lymphoma. Profiled with immunoSEQ multiplex PCR; TCRdb holds only in-frame clones, not every one. The table lists some 90,000 clones, around four fifths of them singletons, with approximately 9% in the top ten. The sample in question was peripheral blood mononuclear cells (PBMCs), obtained before the fourth cycle of nivolumab. The receptor source for this set is a human donor with classical Hodgkin lymphoma. CDR3s include the opening cysteine and the closing phenylalanine or tryptophan. Each record gives: CDR3 protein, CDR3 DNA, J gene, V gene, clone size, D gene. The D gene is left open where the match is weak. Clone size, where shown, is once, few, many, or a class for clones that have expanded.

CASSIWAGNQPQHF TGTGCCAGTAGTATCTGGGCTGGCAATCAGCCCCAGCATTTT TRBJ1-5 TRBV19 once .
CASSPPGTAYEQYF TGTGCCAGCTCACCACCCGGGACAGCCTACGAGCAGTACTTC TRBJ2-7 TRBV18 . TRBD1
CASSLTSSADTQYF TGTGCCAGCAGCCTCACTAGCTCCGCAGATACGCAGTATTTT TRBJ2-3 TRBV6-5 few .
CASSYGVLSYNEQFF TGTGCCAGCAGTTACGGGGTTTTGTCCTACAATGAGCAGTTCTTC TRBJ2-1 TRBV6-6 once .
CASSEVGNTIYF TGTGCCAGCAGTGAAGTAGGGAACACCATATATTTT TRBJ1-3 TRBV6-1 . .
CASRGQPLLNTEAFF TGTGCCAGCAGGGGACAGCCTCTCTTGAACACTGAAGCTTTCTTT TRBJ1-1 TRBV6-6 . TRBD1
CASTPGVTYEQYF TGTGCCAGCACCCCCGGGGTGACCTACGAGCAGTACTTC TRBJ2-7 TRBV7-9 . .
CASSFLGGQIQPQHF TGTGCCAGCAGTTTTCTCGGGGGGCAAATTCAGCCCCAGCATTTT TRBJ1-5 TRBV28 . .
CASSPPDRINTEAFF TGTGCCAGCTCACCACCGGACAGGATAAACACTGAAGCTTTCTTT TRBJ1-1 TRBV18 . TRBD1
CASSVAGLAGAGEQYF TGTGCCAGCAGCGTAGCCGGACTAGCGGGAGCAGGGGAGCAGTACTTC TRBJ2-7 TRBV9 once TRBD2
CASSLESWDYEQYF TGCGCCAGCAGCTTGGAATCGTGGGACTACGAGCAGTACTTC TRBJ2-7 TRBV5-1 . .
CASTWDRGRHNEQFF TGTGCCAGTACGTGGGACCGGGGGAGGCACAATGAGCAGTTCTTC TRBJ2-1 TRBV19 . .
CASSGGVRGSNQPQHF TGCGCCAGCAGTGGGGGGGTCAGGGGTAGCAATCAGCCCCAGCATTTT TRBJ1-5 TRBV10-2 . .
CASSEGRRGDQPQHF TGTGCCAGCAGTGAAGGCCGTCGGGGTGATCAGCCCCAGCATTTT TRBJ1-5 TRBV2 . .
CASSQLGGARSGNTIYF TGTGCCAGCAGCCAATTAGGGGGAGCGCGCTCTGGAAACACCATATATTTT TRBJ1-3 TRBV9 . .
CASSGPNGNQPQHF TGTGCCAGCAGTGGCCCCAATGGTAATCAGCCCCAGCATTTT TRBJ1-5 TRBV25-1 . .
CASRRQGEEKLFF TGTGCCAGCAGACGACAAGGCGAGGAAAAACTGTTTTTT TRBJ1-4 TRBV27 few .
CASSLVSGPHYNEQFF TGTGCCAGCAGCTTGGTGTCCGGGCCCCACTACAATGAGCAGTTCTTC TRBJ2-1 TRBV5-8 . .
CASSPGQGVNNEQFF TGTGCCAGCTCACCGGGCCAGGGGGTGAACAATGAGCAGTTCTTC TRBJ2-1 TRBV18 . TRBD1
CASSRQGQETQYF TGTGCCAGCTCACGACAGGGCCAAGAGACCCAGTACTTC TRBJ2-5 TRBV18 . TRBD1
CAISESRDNEQFF TGTGCCATCAGTGAGTCACGGGACAATGAGCAGTTCTTC TRBJ2-1 TRBV10-3 . .
CASSEVAGGLGDEQFF TGTGCCAGCAGTGAAGTAGCGGGGGGGCTGGGGGATGAGCAGTTCTTC TRBJ2-1 TRBV6-1 . TRBD2
CASDRDGDGYTF TGTGCCAGCGACAGGGACGGGGATGGCTACACCTTC TRBJ1-2 TRBV21-1 . .
CAITWAVDYGYTF TGTGCCATCACTTGGGCAGTTGACTATGGCTACACCTTC TRBJ1-2 TRBV10-3 . .
CAISSGDYEQYF TGTGCCATCTCCTCAGGGGATTACGAGCAGTACTTC TRBJ2-7 TRBV10-3 . .
CASSLGTGRQPQHF TGCGCCAGCAGCTTAGGAACAGGAAGGCAGCCCCAGCATTTT TRBJ1-5 TRBV5-1 . .
CASTPRDRQETQYF TGTGCCAGCACCCCCCGGGACAGACAAGAGACCCAGTACTTC TRBJ2-5 TRBV9 . TRBD1
CASSSRRLARPLQETQYF TGTGCCAGCAGCTCCCGAAGACTAGCCCGCCCCCTTCAAGAGACCCAGTACTTC TRBJ2-5 TRBV9 . TRBD2
CSGGRGPVNTQYF TGCAGCGGGGGTCGGGGGCCGGTTAATACGCAGTATTTT TRBJ2-3 TRBV29-1 . .
CASSPPGLANTGELFF TGTGCCAGCAGCCCGCCGGGACTAGCTAACACCGGGGAGCTGTTTTTT TRBJ2-2 TRBV5-4 few TRBD2
CASSYSMSHSGNTIYF TGTGCCAGCAGTTACTCGATGAGTCACTCTGGAAACACCATATATTTT TRBJ1-3 TRBV6-5 few .
CASSSLGQATYEQYF TGTGCCAGTAGTTCCTTGGGACAGGCGACCTACGAGCAGTACTTC TRBJ2-7 TRBV19 . TRBD1
CASSELAGIGDEQFF TGTGCCAGCAGTGAACTAGCGGGGATCGGGGATGAGCAGTTCTTC TRBJ2-1 TRBV2 once TRBD2
CASSPTIGNTDTQYF TGTGCCAGCTCGCCCACCATTGGGAACACAGATACGCAGTATTTT TRBJ2-3 TRBV18 . .
CASSSSLSLNYGYTF TGTGCCAGCAGCTCCTCTCTTTCTTTAAACTATGGCTACACCTTC TRBJ1-2 TRBV7-2 . .
CASSMWYTDTQYF TGTGCCAGTAGTATGTGGTACACAGATACGCAGTATTTT TRBJ2-3 TRBV19 few .
CASSEGRSSGNTIYF TGTGCCAGCTCAGAGGGCAGGAGCTCTGGAAACACCATATATTTT TRBJ1-3 TRBV28 . .
CASISSYYEQYF TGTGCCAGCATCTCAAGCTACTACGAGCAGTACTTC TRBJ2-7 TRBV6-6 . .
CASSFGGSLEQYF TGTGCCAGCAGCTTCGGGGGCAGCCTCGAGCAGTACTTC TRBJ2-7 TRBV7-2 . .
CASSADRGSQPQHF TGTGCCAGCAGTGCCGACAGGGGATCGCAGCCCCAGCATTTT TRBJ1-5 TRBV2 many TRBD1
CASSYSTLAKNIQYF TGTGCCAGCAGTTACTCGACTTTAGCCAAAAACATTCAGTACTTC TRBJ2-4 TRBV6-5 . .
CASIGGVLRYTF TGTGCCAGCATAGGAGGAGTCCTGCGCTACACCTTC TRBJ1-2 TRBV2 . .
CASSNGGALMYEQFF TGTGCCAGCAGCAACGGGGGGGCTTTGATGTATGAGCAGTTCTTC TRBJ2-1 TRBV7-9 . TRBD2
CASSQDFGQGYEQYF TGTGCCAGCAGCCAAGATTTCGGACAGGGCTACGAGCAGTACTTC TRBJ2-7 TRBV4-2 . TRBD1
CATRVGALNTEAFF TGTGCCACCCGGGTTGGGGCTTTGAACACTGAAGCTTTCTTT TRBJ1-1 TRBV10-3 . .
CASSLIQGCEKLFF TGTGCCAGCAGCTTAATCCAGGGTTGTGAAAAACTGTTTTTT TRBJ1-4 TRBV7-3 . .
CASSDLPGQEFVEAFF TGTGCCAGCAGTGACCTCCCGGGACAGGAGTTTGTTGAAGCTTTCTTT TRBJ1-1 TRBV2 . TRBD1